This entry lists 16 T cell receptor beta chains sequenced from one sample in a study of T cell responses to AZD1222 COVID-19 vaccine. TCRdb keeps only in-frame clones here, not all; method: immunoSEQ multiplex PCR. The sample consists of 95,000 to 150,000 clones, around 87% of them appearing once. Sequenced material: peripheral blood, taken on day 0 of AZD1222 vaccination. These receptor sequences come from an adult in good health.

The chain couples TRBV11-2 to TRBJ1-4; D is uncertain. Germline lookup yields CDR1 SGHAT and CDR2 FQNNGV. There are 15 residues in the CDR3. V lost 1 base and J 4 bases, leaving 10 bases between the germline ends. The chain's CDR3 is CASSLAGTVNEKLFF. The CDR3 DNA follows: TGTGCCAGCAGCTTAGCTGGTACAGTTAATGAAAAACTGTTTTTT.

The chain is built from TRBV4-3 and TRBJ1-2; D gene uncertain. V lost 0 bases, J lost 9 bases, and 5 bases lay in between. The CDR3 runs to 11 residues. Germline V gives CDR1 LGHNA, CDR2 YSLEER. The CDR3 region is CASSQDLSYTF. CDR3 coding DNA: TGCGCCAGCAGCCAAGATCTAAGCTACACCTTC.

The rearrangement joins TRBV6-5 to TRBJ2-7; maybe TRBD2 (6 bases). V was trimmed by 6 bases and J by 5 bases, leaving 11 bases between them. CDR1 MNHEY and CDR2 SVGAGI come from the germline V gene. The CDR3 is made up of 12 amino acids. In DNA form, the CDR3 reads TGTGCCAGCAGGGTTCCGGGGGACGAGCAGTACTTC. Its translation: CASRVPGDEQYF.

The rearrangement links TRBV14 to TRBJ1-4; 11 positions match TRBD1. CDR1 SGHDN and CDR2 FVKESK come from the germline V gene. Trimming cost V 3 bases and J 10 bases; bases outside gene matches: 4. There are 14 residues in the CDR3. This CDR3 is CASSQDRGRGKLFF. CDR3 DNA: TGTGCCAGCAGCCAGGACAGGGGGCGCGGAAAACTGTTTTTT.

This chain uses TRBV12-3 or TRBV12-4 with TRBJ2-3, with TRBD2 as a possible D gene (6 bases). The CDR3 consists of 13 residues. V gave up 6 bases and J gave up 5 bases, with 12 bases separating them. CDR3 in amino acids: CASRVRGIDTQYF. The CDR3 DNA sequence: TGTGCCAGCAGAGTACGGGGGATAGATACGCAGTATTTT.

This clone has only one observation. V and J are TRBV5-1 and TRBJ1-1; D gene ambiguous. The CDR3 length is 15 residues. V lost 1 base and J 0 bases, leaving 10 bases between the germline ends. Germline assignment: CDR1 SGHRS and CDR2 YFSETQ. The CDR3 loop reads CASSLSASVNTEAFF. The CDR3 bases are TGCGCCAGCAGCTTGTCCGCCAGTGTGAACACTGAAGCTTTCTTT.

The chain has TRBV3-1 (or the pseudogene TRBV3-2) and TRBJ1-2, with D possibly matching TRBD1 (5 bases). The CDR3 contains 14 residues. CDR1 and CDR2 (germline): LGHDT, YNNKEL (reference sequence). Deletions cut 0 bases from V and 8 bases from J, with 13 bases between. CDR3 coding DNA: TGTGCCAGCAGCCAAGATGCAGGGACCGGAGGCTACACCTTC. The encoded protein is CASSQDAGTGGYTF.

This clone was counted a single time. The chain couples TRBV6-4 to TRBJ2-3; 10 bases agree with TRBD2. CDR1 and CDR2 (germline): MRHNA, SNTAGT. V lost 0 bases to trimming and J lost 5 bases; unmatched junction nucleotides: 5. This CDR3 region has 16 residues. CDR3 in amino acids: CASSDSSGGAKDTQYF. CDR3 nucleotide sequence: TGTGCCAGCAGTGACTCAAGCGGGGGGGCGAAAGATACGCAGTATTTT.

The table lists this clone with a count of one. The gene calls are TRBV11-2 and TRBJ1-2; perhaps TRBD1 as D (6 bases). CDR1 is SGHAT, CDR2 FQNNGV, per germline. V lost 5 bases and J lost 4, with 17 bases in between. The CDR3 runs 15 residues. The DNA of the CDR3 is TGTGCCAGCAGCCCGAACAGGGCCTGGGGCTATGGCTACACCTTC. It codes for CASSPNRAWGYGYTF.

V and J are TRBV4-1 and TRBJ1-2; unclear D gene. The germline gives CDR1 MGHRA, CDR2 YSYEKL. The ends were cut back, 1 base at V and 2 bases at J, with 11 bases in the middle. CDR3 length: 15 residues. As DNA, the CDR3 is TGCGCCAGCAGCCAAGTGGACGTAGCGAACTATGGCTACACCTTC. Translated: CASSQVDVANYGYTF.

The genes are TRBV15 and TRBJ2-7; no clear D gene. This CDR3 region has 12 residues. The germline gives CDR1 LNHNV, CDR2 YYDKDF (reference sequence). The V end lost 5 bases, the J end lost 3 bases, and 8 bases lay between the germline ends. The CDR3 nucleotides are TGTGCCACCAGCTCCAAACGCTACGAGCAGTACTTC. This gives the protein CATSSKRYEQYF.

The gene calls are TRBV7-8 and TRBJ2-1; D may be TRBD2 (7 bases). CDR3 length: 13 residues. Looked up from germline, CDR1 is SGHVS and CDR2 is FQNEAQ. The ends were cut back, 2 bases at V and 10 bases at J, with 12 bases in the middle. CDR3 region: CASSLRGGREQFF. CDR3 bases: TGTGCCAGCAGCTTAAGGGGGGGCCGAGAGCAGTTCTTC.

This rearrangement joins TRBV19 to TRBJ1-5, with D perhaps TRBD1 (5 bases). This CDR3 has 12 residues. Germline CDR1 reads LNHDA; CDR2 reads SQIVND (reference sequence). The germline V and J ends were trimmed by 3 bases and 7 bases, with 7 bases remaining between them. In nucleotides, the CDR3 is TGTGCCAGTAGTATCCGGGACCAGCCCCAGCATTTT. Translating gives CASSIRDQPQHF.

The gene calls are TRBV9 and TRBJ2-7; no definite D call. Trimming cost V 3 bases and J 1 base, with 5 bases left between them. This CDR3 has 12 residues. The germline V gene encodes CDR1 SGDLS and CDR2 YYNGEE. The chain's CDR3 is CASSDNSYEQYF. CDR3 DNA: TGTGCCAGCAGCGACAATTCCTACGAGCAGTACTTC.

This clone has only one observation. V and J are TRBV6-5 and TRBJ1-6; a weak D match, TRBD1 (6 bases). Germline V lookup: CDR1 MNHEY, CDR2 SVGAGI. Deletions cut 6 bases from V and 8 bases from J, with 17 bases between. The CDR3 totals 15 residues. The CDR3 DNA reads TGTGCCAGCAGCACCAGGGGCCCTCAGGATTCACCCCTCCACTTT. It translates to CASSTRGPQDSPLHF.

The V call is TRBV5-1, the J call TRBJ1-2; D is perhaps TRBD1 (6 bases). The CDR3 extends over 17 amino acids. Germline assignment: CDR1 SGHRS and CDR2 YFSETQ. V lost 0 bases to trimming and J lost 1 base, with 16 bases between them. CDR3 amino acids: CASSLAADRANNYGYTF. For the CDR3, the DNA is TGCGCCAGCAGCTTGGCCGCGGACAGAGCAAATAACTATGGCTACACCTTC. Supplemented by reference TRBV5-1 and TRBJ1-2, the full variable domain reads KAGVTQTPRYLIKTRGQQVTLSCSPISGHRSVSWYQQTPGQGLQFLFEYFSETQRNKGNFPGRFSGRQFSNSRSEMNVSTLELGDSALYLCASSLAADRANNYGYTFGSGTRLTVV.